This is a list of T cell receptor beta chains from one sample in a study of blood T cell repertoires in COVID-19. Here immunoSEQ multiplex PCR was the method, and the copy in TCRdb shows in-frame clones only, minus some. This sample has hundreds of thousands of clones, with roughly 90% found just once. Sequences were obtained from peripheral blood. These receptors all come from a woman aged 30 to 39 with COVID-19, enrolled during active disease. Each CDR3 is given with its conserved first and last residue. Each record gives: V gene, D gene, J gene, CDR3 DNA, CDR3 protein. D genes are given only for firm matches.

v_call: TRBV2; d_call: TRBD2; j_call: TRBJ2-7; cdr3_nt: TGTGCCAGCAGGACTAGCTGGGCCTACGAGCAGTACTTC; cdr3_aa: CASRTSWAYEQYF
v_call: TRBV5-1; d_call: NA; j_call: TRBJ2-3; cdr3_nt: TGCGCCAGCAGCTTCACTACTACAGATACGCAGTATTTT; cdr3_aa: CASSFTTTDTQYF
v_call: TRBV21-1; d_call: NA; j_call: TRBJ1-4; cdr3_nt: TGTGCCAGCAGCGAGTGGTGGTGTGAAAAACTGTTTTTT; cdr3_aa: CASSEWWCEKLFF
v_call: TRBV4-1; d_call: NA; j_call: TRBJ2-5; cdr3_nt: TGCGCCAGCAGCCCTGCGGCGGGGGCCCCCCCTTTTCAAGAGACCCAGTACTTC; cdr3_aa: CASSPAAGAPPFQETQYF
v_call: TRBV5-5; d_call: TRBD1; j_call: TRBJ1-5; cdr3_nt: TGTGCCAGCAGCTTTGGGGACAGACCGATCCAGCATTTT; cdr3_aa: CASSFGDRPIQHF
v_call: TRBV7-9; d_call: NA; j_call: TRBJ1-1; cdr3_nt: TGTGCCAGCAGCTTTAGACAGCCTGAAGCTTTCTTT; cdr3_aa: CASSFRQPEAFF
v_call: TRBV19; d_call: NA; j_call: TRBJ1-5; cdr3_nt: TGTGCCAGTACCGCGTCCGGGACACGTCAAAGAGGGAATCAGCCCCAGCATTTT; cdr3_aa: CASTASGTRQRGNQPQHF
v_call: TRBV3-1/TRBV3-2; d_call: NA; j_call: TRBJ1-6; cdr3_nt: TGTGCCAGCAGCCAGGGACATTGGTATAATTCACCCCTCCACTTT; cdr3_aa: CASSQGHWYNSPLHF
v_call: TRBV19; d_call: TRBD1; j_call: TRBJ1-1; cdr3_nt: TGTGCCAGTAGCCCAGGGGGGAACACTGAAGCTTTCTTT; cdr3_aa: CASSPGGNTEAFF
v_call: TRBV5-1; d_call: NA; j_call: TRBJ1-2; cdr3_nt: TGCGCCAGCAGCTTGGTAAGCGGGCCTGGCTACACCTTC; cdr3_aa: CASSLVSGPGYTF
v_call: TRBV5-1; d_call: NA; j_call: TRBJ2-7; cdr3_nt: TGCGCCAGCAGTACTCTAGTAAGGGGTCTCGACGAGCAGTACTTC; cdr3_aa: CASSTLVRGLDEQYF
v_call: TRBV13; d_call: TRBD1; j_call: TRBJ2-7; cdr3_nt: TGTGCCAGCAGCTCGTGGACAGGGCTAAGGGAGCAGTACTTC; cdr3_aa: CASSSWTGLREQYF
v_call: TRBV5-5; d_call: TRBD1; j_call: TRBJ2-7; cdr3_nt: TGTGCCAGCAGCTCCAATGCCGGGACAGGGTCCTACGAGCAGTACTTC; cdr3_aa: CASSSNAGTGSYEQYF
v_call: TRBV2; d_call: TRBD1; j_call: TRBJ1-2; cdr3_nt: TGTGCCAGCAGTTGGGACAGTGGCTACACCTTC; cdr3_aa: CASSWDSGYTF
v_call: TRBV19; d_call: NA; j_call: TRBJ1-1; cdr3_nt: TGTGCCAGTAGTATAGTCCAGAACACTGAAGCTTTCTTT; cdr3_aa: CASSIVQNTEAFF
v_call: TRBV5-1; d_call: TRBD1; j_call: TRBJ1-2; cdr3_nt: TGCGCCAGCAGCTTTTCCCAGGGGGCGCGAGGCTACACCTTC; cdr3_aa: CASSFSQGARGYTF
v_call: TRBV11-2; d_call: NA; j_call: TRBJ2-3; cdr3_nt: TGTGCCAGCAGCCTCGGGGGTGCAGATACGCAGTATTTT; cdr3_aa: CASSLGGADTQYF
v_call: TRBV14; d_call: TRBD2; j_call: TRBJ2-2; cdr3_nt: TGTGCCAGCAGCCTCAGACGGGGGGGCGCCGGGGAGCTGTTTTTT; cdr3_aa: CASSLRRGGAGELFF
v_call: TRBV5-6; d_call: TRBD1; j_call: TRBJ1-6; cdr3_nt: TGTGCCAGCAGCCGATCCGGGACAGGGGATCATCTCCTCCACTTT; cdr3_aa: CASSRSGTGDHLLHF